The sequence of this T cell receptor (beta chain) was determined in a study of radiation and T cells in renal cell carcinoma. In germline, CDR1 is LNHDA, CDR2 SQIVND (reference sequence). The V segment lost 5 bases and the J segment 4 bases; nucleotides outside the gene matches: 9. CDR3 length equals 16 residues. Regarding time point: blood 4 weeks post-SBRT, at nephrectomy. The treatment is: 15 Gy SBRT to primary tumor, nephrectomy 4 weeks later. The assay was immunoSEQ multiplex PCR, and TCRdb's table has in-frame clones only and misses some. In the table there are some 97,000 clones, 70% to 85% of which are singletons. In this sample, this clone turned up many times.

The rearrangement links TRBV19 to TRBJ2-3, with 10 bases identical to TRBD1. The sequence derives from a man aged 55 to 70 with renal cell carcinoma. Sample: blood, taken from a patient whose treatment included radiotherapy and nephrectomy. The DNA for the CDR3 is TGTGCCAGTAGTTTCGCGGGACAGGGGCGCTCAGATACGCAGTATTTT. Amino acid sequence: CASSFAGQGRSDTQYF. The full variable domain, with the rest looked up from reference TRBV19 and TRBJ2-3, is DGGITQSPKYLFRKEGQNVTLSCEQNLNHDAMYWYRQDPGQGLRLIYYSQIVNDFQKGDIAEGYSVSREKKESFPLTVTSAQKNPTAFYLCASSFAGQGRSDTQYFGPGTRLTVL.